The 19 T cell receptor beta chains below were found in one sample sequenced in a study of T cells after yellow fever vaccination. TCRdb reanalysed the 5' RACE reads using MiXCR and keeps one entry per CDR3 protein. The sample shows roughly 170,000 distinct CDR3 sequences, about 6% of them seen only once. Sequences were derived from CD4+ T cells sorted from PBMCs, sampled on the day of the first yellow fever vaccination. All receptors come from a man aged 18 to 29 who received the YFV17D yellow fever vaccine.

V usage is TRBV20-1 and J usage is TRBJ2-1, with D perhaps TRBD1 or TRBD2 (6 bases each). In germline, CDR1 is DFQATT, CDR2 SNEGSKA (reference sequence). This CDR3 has 13 amino acids. V shed 1 base and J shed 9 bases, with 13 bases lying between them. Here the CDR3 reads CSARVPGAGEQFF. CDR3 nucleotide sequence: TGCAGTGCTAGAGTTCCGGGGGCGGGTGAGCAGTTCTTC.

This clonotype came up many times. J is TRBJ2-2 and V is TRBV4-3; 9 bases match TRBD2. Germline V lookup: CDR1 LGHNA, CDR2 YSLEER. This CDR3 is 16 amino acids long. The V and J ends lost 1 base and 7 bases, in that order; junction bases with no gene match: 7. CDR3 sequence (DNA): TGCGCCAGCAGCCAAGTCGCGGCGGGGGGGATCGGGGAGCTGTTTTTT. It encodes CASSQVAAGGIGELFF.

This clonotype was counted at least ten times. The rearrangement uses TRBV4-2 and TRBJ1-6; 7 bases line up with TRBD1. The CDR3 runs 16 residues. Trimming at V came to 0 bases and at J to 7 bases, leaving 6 bases not matched to a gene. Germline CDR1 and CDR2: LGHNA and YNFKEQ. CDR3 in amino acids: CASSQEGGTANSPLHF. In DNA form, the CDR3 reads TGTGCCAGCAGCCAAGAGGGGGGGACAGCCAATTCACCCCTCCACTTT.

This clonotype was seen many times. V usage is TRBV3-1 and J usage is TRBJ2-1, with D perhaps being TRBD1 or TRBD2 (5 bases each). The germline gives CDR1 LGHDT, CDR2 YNNKEL (reference sequence). The CDR3 is made up of 12 amino acids. The V gene lost 2 bases and the J gene lost 7 bases, with 6 bases spanning the gap. CDR3 region: CASSQWGNEQFF. The CDR3 DNA is TGTGCCAGCAGCCAATGGGGGAATGAGCAGTTCTTC.

There are a few counts of this clonotype. V and J are TRBV20-1 and TRBJ1-5; 8 bases are shared with TRBD1. This CDR3 spans 12 amino acids. Unmatched junction bases numbered 2, after V lost 3 bases and J lost 7 bases. Germline V gene data show CDR1 as DFQATT and CDR2 as SNEGSKA (reference sequence). In DNA form, the CDR3 reads TGCAGTGCTAGCAGGGGGCGACAGCCCCAGCATTTT. Translating it yields CSASRGRQPQHF.

At least ten counts were recorded for this clonotype. The genes are TRBV30 and TRBJ1-5; D not certain. V was trimmed by 2 bases and J by 6 bases, leaving 14 bases between them. The V gene's germline CDR1 is GTSNPN and CDR2 SVGIG (reference sequence). The CDR3 consists of 14 residues. DNA for the CDR3: TGTGCCTGGAGTCTCAGCGCCACTGGTCAGCCCCAGCATTTT. Protein: CAWSLSATGQPQHF.

The sample holds many counts of this clonotype. The chain carries TRBV12-3 or TRBV12-4 and TRBJ1-5; D is possibly TRBD1 (6 bases). This CDR3 is built from 15 residues. V lost 1 base, J lost 7 bases, and 14 bases lay in between. This chain's CDR3 is CASSLGGVQGQPQHF. The CDR3 coding sequence is TGTGCCAGCAGTTTAGGGGGGGTTCAGGGGCAGCCCCAGCATTTT.

This clonotype was seen ten or more times. CDR3 protein: CASSTGGWEETQYF. The CDR3 DNA reads as TGTGCCAGCAGTACGGGGGGCTGGGAGGAGACCCAGTACTTC. J is TRBJ2-5 and V is TRBV27; D might be TRBD2 (7 bases). CDR3 length: 14 residues. Germline assignment: CDR1 MNHEY and CDR2 SMNVEV (reference sequence). V was shortened by 5 bases and J by 5 bases, with 15 bases between the two germline ends.

This clonotype has just a few counts. The rearrangement uses TRBV5-1 and TRBJ1-1, with D unresolved. The V gene's germline CDR1 is SGHRS and CDR2 YFSETQ. The V end was cut by 2 bases, the J end by 3 bases, with 14 bases between. The CDR3 contains 15 residues. The CDR3 coding sequence is TGCGCCAGCAGCTTAAGGGCAACAACGGACACTGAAGCTTTCTTT. Residues: CASSLRATTDTEAFF. Full variable domain (remainder filled in from reference TRBV5-1 and TRBJ1-1): KAGVTQTPRYLIKTRGQQVTLSCSPISGHRSVSWYQQTPGQGLQFLFEYFSETQRNKGNFPGRFSGRQFSNSRSEMNVSTLELGDSALYLCASSLRATTDTEAFFGQGTRLTVV.

This clonotype was counted ten times or more. The genes are TRBV28 and TRBJ2-1; D is ambiguous. Germline V gene lookup returns CDR1 MDHEN and CDR2 SYDVKM. The CDR3 length is 15 residues. Trimming removed 2 bases at V and 2 bases at J, with 10 bases between. In DNA, the CDR3 is TGTGCCAGCAGTTTAGCTAGTAATCCCTACAATGAGCAGTTCTTC. Translation: CASSLASNPYNEQFF.

The CDR3 DNA reads TGTGCCAGCAGTTTCTCGGGGACCAATCAGCCCCAGCATTTT. Its translation is CASSFSGTNQPQHF. The chain is built from TRBV12-3 or TRBV12-4 and TRBJ1-5, with D perhaps TRBD1 (5 bases). This CDR3 is built from 14 residues. Trimming removed 3 bases at V and 3 bases at J, with 9 bases between.

This clonotype was recorded at least ten times. This chain joins TRBV5-1 and TRBJ2-7; D not certain. V was clipped by 0 bases and J by 0 bases, with 13 bases between them. The CDR3 sequence is 16 residues long. From germline, CDR1 is SGHRS and CDR2 YFSETQ. Written as DNA, the CDR3 is TGCGCCAGCAGCTTGGCCGCCTTTCGCGCCTCCTACGAGCAGTACTTC. Protein sequence: CASSLAAFRASYEQYF.

The chain recombines TRBV7-2 with TRBJ2-3; a weak D match, TRBD2 (6 bases). The CDR3 covers 15 residues. Per germline, CDR1 SGHTA and CDR2 FQGNSA. Trimming took off 2 bases at V and 4 bases at J, with 13 bases between the two ends. The chain's CDR3 is CASSLRLGGADTQYF. Written as DNA, the CDR3 is TGTGCCAGCAGCTTAAGGTTAGGCGGGGCAGATACGCAGTATTTT. Looking up the rest from reference TRBV7-2 and TRBJ2-3 gives the full variable domain: GAGVSQSPSNKVTEKGKDVELRCDPISGHTALYWYRQSLGQGLEFLIYFQGNSAPDKSGLPSDRFSAERTGGSVSTLTIQRTQQEDSAVYLCASSLRLGGADTQYFGPGTRLTVL.

This clonotype was detected many times. V usage is TRBV29-1 and J usage is TRBJ2-5, with D maybe TRBD1 (5 bases). Germline V CDR1 and CDR2: SQVTM, ANQGSEA. V lost 0 bases, J lost 5 bases, and 19 bases lay in between. The CDR3 has 16 amino acids. The CDR3 region is CSVEDQGLKGKETQYF. In DNA form, the CDR3 reads TGCAGCGTTGAAGATCAAGGTTTAAAGGGGAAGGAGACCCAGTACTTC.

Points on this clonotype: Since a much larger clone is just one base distant, this may be a read error. The J gene is TRBJ2-7, the V gene TRBV28; 9 bases agree with TRBD1. The junction had 11 bases not matched to a gene; V was cut back by 9 bases and J by 5 bases. Germline CDR1 reads MDHEN; CDR2 reads SYDVKM. There are 14 residues in the CDR3. The CDR3: CARRSGQGSNEQYV. In DNA form, the CDR3 reads TGTGCCAGGAGGTCAGGACAGGGGTCGAACGAGCAGTACGTC.

This clonotype was counted a few times. The V call is TRBV4-2, the J call TRBJ2-5, with 8 positions matching TRBD2. This CDR3 region has 15 residues. The V gene end was trimmed by 4 bases and the J gene end by 3 bases; junction bases not matched to a gene: 7. Germline CDR1 LGHNA, CDR2 YNFKEQ. CDR3 loop: CASSPSGGLEETQYF. In nucleotides, the CDR3 is TGTGCCAGCAGCCCGAGCGGGGGCCTAGAAGAGACCCAGTACTTC.

This clonotype was seen more than once but under ten times. The chain recombines TRBV5-4 with TRBJ1-4, with D perhaps matching TRBD1 (5 bases). With 4 bases removed from V and 8 bases from J, the gap between germline ends came to 18 bases. The CDR3 covers 15 residues. Germline V gene data show CDR1 as SGHNT and CDR2 as YYREEE (reference sequence). This CDR3 reads CASSRGNSEGEKLFF. The CDR3 DNA reads TGTGCCAGCAGCAGGGGCAACTCCGAGGGGGAAAAACTGTTTTTT.

This clonotype was recorded a few times. This sequence joins TRBV5-4 and TRBJ2-5, with 13 bases matching TRBD2. The CDR3 runs 16 residues. From germline, CDR1 is SGHNT and CDR2 YYREEE (reference sequence). J gave up 6 bases and V 1 base, and 6 bases lay outside the gene matches. The CDR3 loop is CASSLRTSGGMKTQYF. The CDR3 coding sequence is TGTGCCAGCAGCTTGCGGACTAGCGGGGGTATGAAGACCCAGTACTTC.

The V and J genes are TRBV19 and TRBJ2-7, with 7 bases that match TRBD1. CDR1 is LNHDA, CDR2 SQIVND, per germline (reference sequence). There are 12 residues in the CDR3. Germline trimming cut 7 bases from V and 4 bases from J; bases unmatched to any gene: 4. The CDR3 nucleotides are TGTGCCAGTAAAGACAGGGAGTACGAGCAGTACTTC. Its translation: CASKDREYEQYF.